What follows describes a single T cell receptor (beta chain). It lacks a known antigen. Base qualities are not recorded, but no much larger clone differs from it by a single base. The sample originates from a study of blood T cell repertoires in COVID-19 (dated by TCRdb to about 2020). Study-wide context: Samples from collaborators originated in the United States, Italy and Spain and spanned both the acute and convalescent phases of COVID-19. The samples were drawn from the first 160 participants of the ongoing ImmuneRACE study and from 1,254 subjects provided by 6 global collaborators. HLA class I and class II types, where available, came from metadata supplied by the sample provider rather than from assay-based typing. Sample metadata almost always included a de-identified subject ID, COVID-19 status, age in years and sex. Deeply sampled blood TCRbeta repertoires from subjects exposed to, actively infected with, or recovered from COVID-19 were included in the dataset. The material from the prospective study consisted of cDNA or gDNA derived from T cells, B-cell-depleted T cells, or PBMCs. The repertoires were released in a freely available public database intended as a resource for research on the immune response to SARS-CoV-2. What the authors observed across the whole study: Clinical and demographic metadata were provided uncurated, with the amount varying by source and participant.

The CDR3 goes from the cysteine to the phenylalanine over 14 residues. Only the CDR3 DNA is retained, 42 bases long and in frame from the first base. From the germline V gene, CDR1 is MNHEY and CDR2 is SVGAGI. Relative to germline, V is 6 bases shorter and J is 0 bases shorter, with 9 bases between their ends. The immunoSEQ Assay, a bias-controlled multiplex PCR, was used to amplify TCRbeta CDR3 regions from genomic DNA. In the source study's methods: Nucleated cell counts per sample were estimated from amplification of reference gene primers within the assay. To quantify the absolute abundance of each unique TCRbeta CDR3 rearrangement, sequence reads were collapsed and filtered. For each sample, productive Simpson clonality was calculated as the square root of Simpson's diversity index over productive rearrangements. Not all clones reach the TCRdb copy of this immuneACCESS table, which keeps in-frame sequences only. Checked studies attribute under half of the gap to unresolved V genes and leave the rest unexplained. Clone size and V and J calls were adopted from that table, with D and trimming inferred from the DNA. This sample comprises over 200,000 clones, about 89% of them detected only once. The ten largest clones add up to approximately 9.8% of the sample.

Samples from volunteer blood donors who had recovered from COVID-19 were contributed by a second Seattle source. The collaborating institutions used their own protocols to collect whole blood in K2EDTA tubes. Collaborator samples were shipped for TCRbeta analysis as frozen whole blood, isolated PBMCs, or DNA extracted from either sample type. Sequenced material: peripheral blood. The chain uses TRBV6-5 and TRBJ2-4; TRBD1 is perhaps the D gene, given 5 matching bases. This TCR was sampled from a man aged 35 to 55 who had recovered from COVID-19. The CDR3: CASRQDPAKNIQYF. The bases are TGTGCCAGCAGACAGGACCCAGCCAAAAACATTCAGTACTTC.